This is a list of T cell receptor beta chains from one sample in a study of control samples from healthy donors and cancer patients. Profiled with immunoSEQ multiplex PCR; TCRdb holds only in-frame clones, not every one. Counted here are tens of thousands of clones, approximately 90% occurring once; the ten biggest clones make up 22%. Sequencing was performed on PBMCs. The source of these receptors is a woman aged 40 to 50 with head and neck cancer. Each CDR3 is given with its conserved first and last residue. The D gene is left open where the match is weak. Clone size, where shown, is once, few, many, or a class for clones that have expanded.

size	V	J	D	CDR3	DNA
NA	TRBV30	TRBJ1-1	NA	CACTQVWPMVDTEAFF	TGTGCCTGCACTCAAGTCTGGCCGATGGTCGACACTGAAGCTTTCTTT
NA	TRBV6-6	TRBJ2-5	TRBD1	CASIAGQGVPGETQYF	TGTGCCAGCATAGCGGGACAGGGGGTCCCAGGGGAGACCCAGTACTTC
NA	TRBV6-1	TRBJ1-1	NA	CASSERRVSTEAFF	TGTGCCAGCAGTGAAAGGAGGGTTTCCACTGAAGCTTTCTTT
NA	TRBV12-2	TRBJ1-6	NA	CASRLPQLTGLSSYNSPLHF	TGTGCAAGTCGCTTACCCCAGCTCACAGGGTTGAGCTCCTATAATTCACCCCTCCACTTT
once	TRBV3-1/TRBV3-2	TRBJ1-1	NA	CASSQAPMKFEAFF	TGTGCCAGCAGCCAAGCCCCCATGAAGTTTGAAGCTTTCTTT
NA	TRBV27	TRBJ1-5	NA	CASSFSDIQPQHF	TGTGCCAGCAGTTTCTCTGATATTCAGCCCCAGCATTTT
NA	TRBV27	TRBJ2-1	NA	CASSRSGLLGEQFF	TGTGCCAGCAGTAGATCAGGGTTGCTGGGTGAGCAGTTCTTC
NA	TRBV14	TRBJ1-2	TRBD1	CASSQGQGYFYGYTF	TGTGCCAGCAGCCAGGGACAGGGATACTTCTATGGCTACACCTTC
NA	TRBV18	TRBJ1-1	TRBD1	CASSPPSGGEAFF	TGTGCCAGCTCACCACCGTCAGGGGGTGAAGCTTTCTTT
NA	TRBV15	TRBJ2-6	NA	CATSRDPLRGPAHSGANVLTF	TGTGCCACCAGCAGAGACCCACTCCGGGGTCCGGCCCACTCTGGGGCCAACGTCCTGACTTTC
NA	TRBV29-1	TRBJ1-5	NA	CSVTLWGAGSQPQHF	TGCAGCGTCACCCTTTGGGGGGCGGGTAGTCAGCCCCAGCATTTT
NA	TRBV28	TRBJ2-3	TRBD1	CASSPRTGVSTDTQYF	TGTGCCAGCAGCCCCCGAACAGGGGTGAGCACAGATACGCAGTATTTT
NA	TRBV19	TRBJ1-2	TRBD1	CASSRRQGANYGYTF	TGTGCCAGTAGTAGAAGACAGGGGGCTAACTATGGCTACACCTTC
NA	TRBV7-9	TRBJ1-3	NA	CASSPIPGKGSGNTIYF	TGTGCCAGCAGCCCGATACCTGGGAAGGGGTCTGGAAACACCATATATTTT
NA	TRBV11-2	TRBJ2-7	TRBD1	CASSLGQGAPHGSSYEQYF	TGTGCCAGCAGCTTAGGGCAGGGGGCCCCTCACGGCTCCTCCTACGAGCAGTACTTC
NA	TRBV27	TRBJ1-1	NA	CASRRGEGTEAFF	TGTGCCAGCAGAAGGGGTGAGGGCACTGAAGCTTTCTTT
NA	TRBV2	TRBJ1-2	NA	CASSGGAPNYGYTF	TGTGCCAGCTCGGGAGGAGCCCCCAACTATGGCTACACCTTC
NA	TRBV27	TRBJ2-1	NA	CASRGVGSYNEQFF	TGTGCCAGCAGGGGGGTGGGCTCCTACAATGAGCAGTTCTTC
NA	TRBV30	TRBJ1-2	NA	CAWDPDQTYGYTF	TGTGCCTGGGACCCGGACCAAACCTATGGCTACACCTTC
NA	TRBV20-1	TRBJ2-7	NA	CSARISYEQYF	TGCAGTGCCCGTATCTCCTACGAGCAGTACTTC
NA	TRBV6-5	TRBJ2-5	NA	CASSYSSGGNSRTQYF	TGTGCCAGCAGTTACTCGAGTGGGGGAAACTCCCGAACCCAGTACTTC
NA	TRBV5-1	TRBJ2-7	NA	CASSKDDYEQYF	TGCGCCAGCAGCAAGGATGATTACGAGCAGTACTTC
NA	TRBV14	TRBJ1-2	NA	CASSQDIRKGYTF	TGTGCCAGCAGCCAAGATATTAGGAAAGGCTACACCTTC
NA	TRBV29-1	TRBJ1-1	NA	CSVGQAKAFF	TGCAGCGTTGGACAGGCAAAAGCTTTCTTT
NA	TRBV6-5	TRBJ1-1	NA	CASSPKPGGHTEAFF	TGTGCCAGCAGTCCTAAGCCGGGGGGCCATACTGAAGCTTTCTTT
NA	TRBV6-2/TRBV6-3	TRBJ2-1	NA	CASSSSSDPTEQFF	TGTGCCAGCAGTTCCTCTAGCGACCCCACGGAGCAGTTCTTC
medium-sized	TRBV5-1	TRBJ2-6	NA	CASSLGQNPSGANVLTF	TGCGCCAGCAGCTTGGGACAAAACCCCTCTGGGGCCAACGTCCTGACTTTC
NA	TRBV7-9	TRBJ1-5	NA	CASSSWGFNQPQHF	TGTGCCAGCAGCTCCTGGGGGTTCAATCAGCCCCAGCATTTT
NA	TRBV18	TRBJ1-2	TRBD1	CASSPSRNGQGEGYTF	TGTGCCAGCTCACCAAGCCGGAACGGACAGGGTGAAGGCTACACCTTC
NA	TRBV11-2	TRBJ2-1	NA	CASSFRNVNNEQFF	TGTGCCAGCAGCTTTAGGAACGTCAACAATGAGCAGTTCTTC
NA	TRBV12-3/TRBV12-4	TRBJ2-2	NA	CASSLYTGELFF	TGTGCCAGCAGCCTTTATACCGGGGAGCTGTTTTTT
NA	TRBV30	TRBJ1-1	NA	CAWSVLSVKSTEAFF	TGTGCCTGGAGTGTACTGTCAGTTAAATCCACTGAAGCTTTCTTT
NA	TRBV7-8	TRBJ1-2	TRBD1	CASSLDKSRQGAGYGYTF	TGTGCCAGCAGCTTAGACAAAAGCAGACAGGGGGCCGGGTATGGCTACACCTTC
NA	TRBV29-1	TRBJ1-1	NA	CSVRNTEAFF	TGCAGCGTGAGGAACACTGAAGCTTTCTTT
NA	TRBV4-2	TRBJ2-1	NA	CASSQGPWNEQFF	TGTGCCAGCAGCCAAGGTCCCTGGAATGAGCAGTTCTTC
NA	TRBV14	TRBJ2-1	TRBD1	CASSLFSGTGFMDEQFF	TGTGCCAGCAGCCTCTTCTCCGGGACAGGGTTTATGGATGAGCAGTTCTTC
NA	TRBV18	TRBJ2-1	NA	CASSDIEYNEQFF	TGTGCCAGCTCTGACATAGAATACAATGAGCAGTTCTTC
NA	TRBV6-1	TRBJ1-4	NA	CASSEAGFGWFF	TGTGCCAGCAGTGAAGCCGGGTTCGGGTGGTTTTTT
NA	TRBV21-1	TRBJ2-3	NA	CASSKVSGGARADTQYF	TGTGCCAGCAGCAAAGTCTCGGGGGGGGCCCGCGCAGATACGCAGTATTTT
NA	TRBV28	TRBJ2-1	TRBD2	CASSPTSGIYNEQFF	TGTGCCAGCAGTCCTACTAGCGGGATCTACAATGAGCAGTTCTTC